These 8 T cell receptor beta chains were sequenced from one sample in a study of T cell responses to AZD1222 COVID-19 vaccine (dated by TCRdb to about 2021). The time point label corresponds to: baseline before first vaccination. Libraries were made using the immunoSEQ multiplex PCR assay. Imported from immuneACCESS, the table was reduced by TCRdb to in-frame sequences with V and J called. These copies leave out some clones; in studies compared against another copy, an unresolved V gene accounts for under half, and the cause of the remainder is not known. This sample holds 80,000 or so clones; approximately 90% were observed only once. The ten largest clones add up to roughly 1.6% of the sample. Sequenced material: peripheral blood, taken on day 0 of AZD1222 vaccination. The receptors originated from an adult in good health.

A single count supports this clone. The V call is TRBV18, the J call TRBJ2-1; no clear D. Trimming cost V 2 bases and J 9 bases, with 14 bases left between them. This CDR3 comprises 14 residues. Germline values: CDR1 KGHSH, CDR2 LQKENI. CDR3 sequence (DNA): TGTGCCAGCTCACCAAGCCTAGGTACTTTTGAGCAGTTCTTC. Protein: CASSPSLGTFEQFF.

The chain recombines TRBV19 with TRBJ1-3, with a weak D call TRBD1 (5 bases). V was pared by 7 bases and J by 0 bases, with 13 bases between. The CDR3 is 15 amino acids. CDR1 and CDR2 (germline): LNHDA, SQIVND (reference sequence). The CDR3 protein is CASKRADSSGNTIYF. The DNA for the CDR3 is TGTGCCAGTAAGAGGGCAGACAGCTCTGGAAACACCATATATTTT.

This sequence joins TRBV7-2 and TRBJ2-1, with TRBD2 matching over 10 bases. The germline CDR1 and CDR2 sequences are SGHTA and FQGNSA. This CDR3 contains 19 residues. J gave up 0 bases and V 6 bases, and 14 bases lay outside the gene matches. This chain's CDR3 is CASSYPGTSAPSSYNEQFF. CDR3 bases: TGTGCCAGCAGTTATCCCGGGACTAGCGCACCGAGCTCCTACAATGAGCAGTTCTTC. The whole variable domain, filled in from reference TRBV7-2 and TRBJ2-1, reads GAGVSQSPSNKVTEKGKDVELRCDPISGHTALYWYRQSLGQGLEFLIYFQGNSAPDKSGLPSDRFSAERTGGSVSTLTIQRTQQEDSAVYLCASSYPGTSAPSSYNEQFFGPGTRLTVL.

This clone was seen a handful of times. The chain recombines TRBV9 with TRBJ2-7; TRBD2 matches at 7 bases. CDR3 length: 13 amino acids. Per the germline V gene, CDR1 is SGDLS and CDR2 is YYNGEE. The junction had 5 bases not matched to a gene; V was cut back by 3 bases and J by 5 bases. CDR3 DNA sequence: TGTGCCAGCAGCGGGGGACTACTTAACGAGCAGTACTTC. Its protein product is CASSGGLLNEQYF.

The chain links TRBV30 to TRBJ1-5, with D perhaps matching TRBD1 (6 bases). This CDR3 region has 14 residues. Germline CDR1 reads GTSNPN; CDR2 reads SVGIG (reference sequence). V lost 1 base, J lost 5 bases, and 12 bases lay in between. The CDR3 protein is CAWSGGGLDQPQHF. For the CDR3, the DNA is TGTGCCTGGAGTGGGGGGGGGCTCGATCAGCCCCAGCATTTT.

The CDR3 sequence is CASSQDHGTQYF. CDR3 nucleotides: TGTGCCAGCAGCCAAGATCATGGTACGCAGTATTTT. This rearrangement joins TRBV14 to TRBJ2-3; D gene uncertain. The CDR3 totals 12 residues. Germline V gene lookup returns CDR1 SGHDN and CDR2 FVKESK. V was pared by 0 bases and J by 8 bases, with 6 bases between.

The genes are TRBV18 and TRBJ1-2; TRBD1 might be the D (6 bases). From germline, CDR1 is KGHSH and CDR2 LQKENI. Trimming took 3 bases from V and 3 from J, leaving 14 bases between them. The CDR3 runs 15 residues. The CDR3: CASSPMDSLHYGYTF. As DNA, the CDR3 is TGTGCCAGCTCACCCATGGACAGTCTCCACTATGGCTACACCTTC.

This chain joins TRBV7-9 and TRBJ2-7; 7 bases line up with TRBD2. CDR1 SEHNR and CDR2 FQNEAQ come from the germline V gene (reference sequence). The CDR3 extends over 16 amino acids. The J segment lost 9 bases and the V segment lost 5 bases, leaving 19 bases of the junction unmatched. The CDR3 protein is CASSVGDPPAGEGQYF. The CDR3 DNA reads TGTGCCAGCAGCGTAGGCGATCCCCCAGCTGGGGAGGGGCAGTACTTC. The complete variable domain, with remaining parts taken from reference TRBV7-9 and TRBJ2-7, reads DTGVSQNPRHKITKRGQNVTFRCDPISEHNRLYWYRQTLGQGPEFLTYFQNEAQLEKSRLLSDRFSAERPKGSFSTLEIQRTEQGDSAMYLCASSVGDPPAGEGQYFGPGTRLTVT.